The 30 T cell receptor beta chains presented below share a single source sample, sequenced in a study of graft-versus-host responses after intestinal transplantation. Generated by immunoSEQ multiplex PCR, the TCRdb table keeps only in-frame clones and is missing some. Of about 63,000 clones detected, 75% to 90% appear once; the ten largest clones hold about 1.7%. From the graft tissue, intraepithelial and lamina propria lymphocytes were released through processing. This sample comprised ileum tissue, obtained roughly 390 days after transplant. Receptors were obtained from a human patient who received an intestinal transplant, so some T cells may come from the graft donor.

This chain joins TRBV6-6 and TRBJ1-2; the D is unclear. Trimming removed 5 bases at V and 0 bases at J, with 10 bases between. Germline V gene lookup returns CDR1 MNHNY and CDR2 SVGAGI (reference sequence). The CDR3 loop spans 14 amino acids. CDR3 region: CASSKRAANYGYTF. CDR3 nucleotide sequence: TGTGCCAGCAGTAAGAGGGCAGCTAACTATGGCTACACCTTC.

J is TRBJ2-7 and V is TRBV6-1; D is unclear. Deletions cut 3 bases from V and 2 bases from J, with 2 bases between. This CDR3 spans 11 amino acids. Germline CDR1 reads MNHNS; CDR2 reads SASEGT. The CDR3 loop is CASSDTYEQYF. The DNA of the CDR3 is TGTGCCAGCAGTGACACCTACGAGCAGTACTTC.

The chain links TRBV6-1 to TRBJ1-6; tentatively, D is TRBD1 (5 bases). The CDR3 is 14 residues long. V lost 8 bases and J 2 bases, leaving 10 bases between the germline ends. The V gene's germline CDR1 is MNHNS and CDR2 SASEGT. This CDR3 reads CASGAGTYNSPLHF. Here the CDR3 DNA reads TGTGCCAGCGGGGCGGGTACCTATAATTCACCCCTCCACTTT.

V and J are TRBV2 and TRBJ1-1; D is ambiguous. This CDR3 is 13 amino acids long. With 5 bases removed from V and 1 base from J, the gap between germline ends came to 8 bases. The germline CDR1 and CDR2 sequences are SNHLY and FYNNEI. The chain's CDR3 is CASSRPGNTEAFF. The CDR3 DNA follows: TGTGCCAGCAGTCGGCCAGGGAACACTGAAGCTTTCTTT.

The chain joins TRBV6-6 to TRBJ2-1; either TRBD1 or TRBD2 may fit D (5 bases each). V was shortened by 6 bases and J by 5 bases, with 11 bases between the two germline ends. The germline V gene encodes CDR1 MNHNY and CDR2 SVGAGI (reference sequence). The length of the CDR3 is 13 residues. CDR3 in amino acids: CASRTGTDNEQFF. The CDR3 nucleotides read TGTGCCAGCAGAACCGGGACGGACAATGAGCAGTTCTTC.

The V call is TRBV4-1, the J call TRBJ2-7; D ambiguous. The V end lost 0 bases, the J end lost 0 bases, and 12 bases lay between the germline ends. Per the germline V gene, CDR1 is MGHRA and CDR2 is YSYEKL. The CDR3 spans 16 residues. CDR3 amino acids: CASSQEVTSVSYEQYF. The CDR3 region has the DNA TGCGCCAGCAGCCAAGAGGTGACGTCGGTCTCCTACGAGCAGTACTTC.

The V gene is TRBV6-6, the J gene TRBJ2-1; 9 nucleotides match TRBD2. V dropped 4 bases and J dropped 1; count of bases not matched to a gene: 2. Germline V gene data show CDR1 as MNHNY and CDR2 as SVGAGI (reference sequence). The CDR3 totals 15 residues. CDR3 nucleotides: TGTGCCAGCAGTTTTCTAGCGGGGTCCTACAATGAGCAGTTCTTC. It codes for CASSFLAGSYNEQFF.

This chain joins TRBV5-1 and TRBJ2-2; TRBD1 aligns across 7 bases. Germline V lookup: CDR1 SGHRS, CDR2 YFSETQ. The length of the CDR3 is 16 residues. J was trimmed by 5 bases and V by 4 bases; bases with no gene match: 11. The CDR3 spells CASSRPGQRFTGELFF. The CDR3 DNA sequence: TGCGCCAGCAGCCGTCCGGGACAGCGATTTACCGGGGAGCTGTTTTTT.

The chain uses TRBV5-6 and TRBJ1-1; no firm D call. The germline V gene encodes CDR1 SGHDT and CDR2 YYEEEE. The V end lost 0 bases, the J end lost 4 bases, and 10 bases lay between the germline ends. The CDR3 length is 14 residues. The CDR3 reads CASSLVGSGTEAFF. The CDR3 nucleotides read TGTGCCAGCAGCTTGGTAGGTAGTGGCACTGAAGCTTTCTTT.

V is TRBV2 and J is TRBJ1-5; D gene uncertain. This CDR3 has 15 residues. V was pared by 0 bases and J by 5 bases, with 11 bases between. In germline, CDR1 is SNHLY, CDR2 FYNNEI. CDR3 residues: CASSEALRFDQPQHF. In nucleotides, the CDR3 is TGTGCCAGCAGTGAAGCCTTGAGGTTCGATCAGCCCCAGCATTTT.

The rearrangement links TRBV27 to TRBJ1-1, with a possible D match to TRBD1 (6 bases). The CDR3 loop spans 14 amino acids. V was cut by 5 bases and J by 0 bases, with 10 bases left in between. The germline V gene has CDR1 MNHEY and CDR2 SMNVEV (reference sequence). The CDR3 region has the DNA TGTGCCAGCAGTGCATGGACAGTGAACACTGAAGCTTTCTTT. Amino acid sequence: CASSAWTVNTEAFF.

V is TRBV7-2 and J is TRBJ2-1, with 10 bases matching TRBD2. After removal of 7 bases from V and 3 bases from J, the junction contained 12 bases not matched to a gene. Germline-derived CDR1 and CDR2 are SGHTA and FQGNSA. CDR3 length: 17 amino acids. The CDR3 sequence is CASTPYRTSGNYNEQFF. DNA of the CDR3: TGTGCCAGCACCCCCTATAGAACTAGCGGGAACTACAATGAGCAGTTCTTC.

This chain uses TRBV14 with TRBJ2-2; no clear D. Per germline, CDR1 SGHDN and CDR2 FVKESK. Trimming cost V 3 bases and J 6 bases, with 2 bases left between them. CDR3 length: 11 residues. This CDR3 is CASSHAGELFF. The CDR3 DNA reads as TGTGCCAGCAGCCATGCCGGGGAGCTGTTTTTT.

This sequence joins TRBV6-5 and TRBJ1-1, with D uncertain. CDR3 length: 15 residues. V lost 2 bases, J lost 0 bases, and 10 bases lay in between. Germline assignment: CDR1 MNHEY and CDR2 SVGAGI. The CDR3 nucleotides are TGTGCCAGCAGTTACGATATCACGCTGAACACTGAAGCTTTCTTT. It is translated as CASSYDITLNTEAFF.

The V and J genes are TRBV7-6 and TRBJ1-3, with D unresolved. The V end was cut by 1 base, the J end by 4 bases, with 8 bases between. The CDR3 has 14 amino acids. Germline V gives CDR1 SGHVS, CDR2 FNYEAQ. The CDR3 region has the DNA TGTGCCAGCAGCTTAGTGGGCTTGGGAAACACCATATATTTT. Encoded protein: CASSLVGLGNTIYF. The whole variable domain, filled in from reference TRBV7-6 and TRBJ1-3, reads GAGVSQSPRYKVTKRGQDVALRCDPISGHVSLYWYRQALGQGPEFLTYFNYEAQQDKSGLPNDRFSAERPEGSISTLTIQRTEQRDSAMYRCASSLVGLGNTIYFGEGSWLTVV.

The V gene is TRBV11-2, the J gene TRBJ2-5; D ambiguous. This CDR3 is 17 amino acids long. The V end lost 0 bases, the J end lost 1 base, and 15 bases lay between the germline ends. CDR1 and CDR2 (germline): SGHAT, FQNNGV. The CDR3 spells CASSLDHEDWGQETQYF. CDR3 bases: TGTGCCAGCAGCTTAGATCACGAGGATTGGGGCCAAGAGACCCAGTACTTC.

Note on this clone: Other DNA sequences in the same sample also yield this CDR3. The rearrangement joins TRBV2 to TRBJ2-5; TRBD2 agrees at 7 bases. Trimming took 7 bases from V and 1 from J; bases not matched to a gene: 9. Germline-derived CDR1 and CDR2 are SNHLY and FYNNEI. The CDR3 is made up of 15 amino acids. CDR3 DNA sequence: TGTGCCAGCATAAGGACTAGTGGGGTCCAAGAGACCCAGTACTTC. Translating gives CASIRTSGVQETQYF.

The genes are TRBV5-1 and TRBJ2-1; D unclear. V lost 0 bases, J lost 9 bases, and 4 bases lay in between. This CDR3 contains 11 residues. Germline V lookup: CDR1 SGHRS, CDR2 YFSETQ. The CDR3 coding sequence is TGCGCCAGCAGCTTGGGGGTTGAGCAGTTCTTC. It encodes CASSLGVEQFF.

The rearrangement links TRBV4-2 to TRBJ1-5; no clear D gene. Germline V gives CDR1 LGHNA, CDR2 YNFKEQ. CDR3 length: 14 amino acids. Between the trimmed V and J ends, which lost 1 base and 2 bases, there was a span of 6 bases. The CDR3 nucleotides read TGTGCCAGCAGCCAAGGGCGGGGCAATCAGCCCCAGCATTTT. Translated: CASSQGRGNQPQHF.

V usage is TRBV6-4 and J usage is TRBJ1-4, with a weak D call TRBD1 (5 bases). V was trimmed by 4 bases and J by 12 bases, leaving 15 bases between them. The CDR3 sequence is 13 residues long. The germline CDR1 and CDR2 sequences are MRHNA and SNTAGT. The CDR3 protein is CASSGPGARELFF. CDR3 in DNA: TGTGCCAGCAGTGGTCCTGGGGCCAGGGAACTGTTTTTT.

This clone appeared a single time. This chain joins TRBV6-6 and TRBJ2-7; the D call may be TRBD1 or TRBD2 (5 bases each). Looked up from germline, CDR1 is MNHNY and CDR2 is SVGAGI (reference sequence). V was pared by 2 bases and J by 1 base, with 9 bases between. This CDR3 region has 14 residues. The CDR3 region is CASSYRGLSYEQYF. In nucleotides, the CDR3 is TGTGCCAGCAGTTACCGGGGCCTTTCCTACGAGCAGTACTTC.

This clone came up once. The chain employs TRBV5-4 and TRBJ1-2; 8 positions match TRBD1. V trimming: 1 base; J trimming: 3 bases; junction bases outside the gene matches: 14. Per germline, CDR1 SGHNT and CDR2 YYREEE (reference sequence). This CDR3 has 18 amino acids. The CDR3 DNA sequence: TGTGCCAGCAGCTTGTTCAATGGTGTGGACAGGGATTACTATGGCTACACCTTC. This translates into CASSLFNGVDRDYYGYTF.

The chain links TRBV5-1 to TRBJ1-5, with D unresolved. In germline, CDR1 is SGHRS, CDR2 YFSETQ. The CDR3 covers 13 residues. V gave up 4 bases and J gave up 4 bases, with 9 bases separating them. CDR3 residues: CASSPGPNQPQHF. The CDR3 DNA follows: TGCGCCAGCAGCCCAGGACCAAATCAGCCCCAGCATTTT.

This chain links TRBV4-1 with TRBJ1-2; TRBD1 might be the D (5 bases). The CDR3 runs to 13 residues. V lost 2 bases, J lost 2 bases, and 6 bases lay in between. Germline CDR1 is MGHRA and CDR2 is YSYEKL. CDR3 sequence: CASSQRDNYGYTF. The DNA for the CDR3 is TGCGCCAGCAGCCAACGGGACAACTATGGCTACACCTTC.

V is TRBV4-2 and J is TRBJ1-5; D possibly corresponds to TRBD1 (5 bases). The CDR3 length is 15 residues. The germline V and J ends were trimmed by 4 bases and 4 bases, with 14 bases remaining between them. CDR1 and CDR2 from the germline V gene are LGHNA and YNFKEQ. In DNA, the CDR3 is TGTGCCAGCAGCCTTACGGGGGTAGGGAATCAGCCCCAGCATTTT. This gives the protein CASSLTGVGNQPQHF.

This chain connects TRBV28 to TRBJ1-1; D gene ambiguous. The ends were cut back, 10 bases at V and 5 bases at J, with 17 bases in the middle. CDR3 length: 13 amino acids. Germline V gene lookup returns CDR1 MDHEN and CDR2 SYDVKM. The CDR3 bases are TGTGCCACCTCAAGGACCCTCGGGACTGAAGCTTTCTTT. Translated: CATSRTLGTEAFF.

V gene TRBV4-2 combines with J gene TRBJ2-3; TRBD2 matches at 7 bases. CDR3 length equals 17 residues. CDR1 is LGHNA, CDR2 YNFKEQ, per germline. Losses at the gene ends were 5 bases for V and 1 base for J; bases not matched to a gene: 12. CDR3 DNA sequence: TGTGCCAGCAGCTTACTTGAGGTAGCGGGCCGCACAGATACGCAGTATTTT. Protein: CASSLLEVAGRTDTQYF.

The rearrangement links TRBV5-1 to TRBJ1-4; TRBD1 matches 7 bases. Germline-derived CDR1 and CDR2 are SGHRS and YFSETQ. The CDR3 extends over 15 amino acids. The junction had 9 bases not matched to a gene; V was cut back by 3 bases and J by 7 bases. This chain's CDR3 is CASSSFGTEGEKLFF. The CDR3 DNA follows: TGCGCCAGCAGCTCCTTCGGGACAGAGGGTGAAAAACTGTTTTTT.

This rearrangement joins TRBV7-3 to TRBJ2-1, with D perhaps TRBD1 (5 bases). Germline CDR1 and CDR2: SGHTA and FQGTGA. The CDR3 is made up of 11 amino acids. Trimming took 8 bases from V and 7 from J, leaving 9 bases between them. CDR3 bases: TGTGCCAGCGGGCAGGGTAATGAGCAGTTCTTC. Amino acid sequence: CASGQGNEQFF.

The chain recombines TRBV10-3 with TRBJ1-1, with D unresolved. This CDR3 comprises 12 residues. V was trimmed by 1 base and J by 5 bases, leaving 5 bases between them. The V gene's germline CDR1 is ENHRY and CDR2 SYGVKD. CDR3 residues: CAISELETEAFF. For the CDR3, the DNA is TGTGCCATCAGTGAGTTAGAGACTGAAGCTTTCTTT.